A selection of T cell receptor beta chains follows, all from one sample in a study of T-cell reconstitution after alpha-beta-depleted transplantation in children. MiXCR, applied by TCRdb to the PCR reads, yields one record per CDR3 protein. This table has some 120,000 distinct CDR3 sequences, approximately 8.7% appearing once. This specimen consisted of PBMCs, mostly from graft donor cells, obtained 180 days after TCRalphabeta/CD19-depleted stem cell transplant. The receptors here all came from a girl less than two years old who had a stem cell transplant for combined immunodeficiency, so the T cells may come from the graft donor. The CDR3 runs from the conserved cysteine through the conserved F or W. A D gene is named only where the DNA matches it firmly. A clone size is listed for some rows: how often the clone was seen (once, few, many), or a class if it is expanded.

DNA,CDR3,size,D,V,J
TGTGCCAGCAGCTCCCGGGGCCGCACTGAAGCTTTCTTT,CASSSRGRTEAFF,NA,NA,TRBV6-2/TRBV6-3,TRBJ1-1
TGCAGTGCTAGAAACACCTTAGCGGGACGTACCTATGGCTACACCTTC,CSARNTLAGRTYGYTF,NA,NA,TRBV20-1,TRBJ1-2
TGCGCCAGCAATCCACAGGGATTGGGCACTGAAGCTTTCTTT,CASNPQGLGTEAFF,few,NA,TRBV5-1,TRBJ1-1
TGCAGTGCTAGAGTGGGGGGGGCCTGGACTAGCGGGAGGAGGAATGAGCAGTTCTTC,CSARVGGAWTSGRRNEQFF,NA,TRBD2,TRBV20-1,TRBJ2-1
TGTGCCAGCAGTTCGGCGACTAGCGGGCGGAATGAGCAGTTCTTC,CASSSATSGRNEQFF,few,TRBD2,TRBV12-3/TRBV12-4,TRBJ2-1
TGTGCCAGCAGCTTGAGGGCAGGGACGGGCGAGCAGTACTTC,CASSLRAGTGEQYF,few,NA,TRBV7-6,TRBJ2-7
TGCAGCGTTGAAGACAGTGCAACTAATGAAAAACTGTTTTTT,CSVEDSATNEKLFF,many,NA,TRBV29-1,TRBJ1-4
TGTGCCAGCAGTTACCCCGGACTAGCCTCTCGATGGGAGCAGTACTTC,CASSYPGLASRWEQYF,few,TRBD2,TRBV6-2/TRBV6-3,TRBJ2-7
TGCAGTGCTTTTTCCAACCCCGGGACTAGCGCAGAGACCCAGTACTTC,CSAFSNPGTSAETQYF,NA,TRBD2,TRBV20-1,TRBJ2-5
TGTGCCAGCAGTGAATTTCAAGGATACCAATGCGTGCAGTTCTTC,CASSEFQGYQCVQFF,NA,NA,TRBV2,TRBJ2-1
TGTGCCAGCAGCCAAGACAGGGGAGAGACCCAGTACTTC,CASSQDRGETQYF,few,TRBD1,TRBV7-2,TRBJ2-5
TGCAGTGCTAGAGATCCTACGGACTGGCAAGAGACCCAGTACTTC,CSARDPTDWQETQYF,NA,NA,TRBV20-1,TRBJ2-5
TGCGCCAGCAGCTTGGGGGCACAGGGGCGGTTAACAGATACGCAGTATTTT,CASSLGAQGRLTDTQYF,NA,TRBD1,TRBV5-1,TRBJ2-3
TGCAGTGCCGTCATTCGGCGGGGGACGAATGAGCAGTTCTTC,CSAVIRRGTNEQFF,NA,TRBD2,TRBV20-1,TRBJ2-1
TGTGCCAGCAGCCCGGACAGGAGCTCCTACGAGCAGTACTTC,CASSPDRSSYEQYF,many,TRBD1,TRBV6-1,TRBJ2-7
TGCAGCGGGAGCACGAACACTGAAGCTTTCTTT,CSGSTNTEAFF,few,NA,TRBV29-1,TRBJ1-1
TGCGCCAGCACCTTGACTTCCTCACCCGTGGAGACCCAGTACTTC,CASTLTSSPVETQYF,few,NA,TRBV5-1,TRBJ2-5
TGTGCCAGCTCACCCTTTGGCGGGCTCATCGGGAGGGGTGAGCAGTTCTTC,CASSPFGGLIGRGEQFF,NA,TRBD2,TRBV18,TRBJ2-1
TGCAGTGCTAGAAAAGAGGGGGAAGCCCCCTACGAGCAGTACTTC,CSARKEGEAPYEQYF,few,NA,TRBV20-1,TRBJ2-7
TGTGCCAGCAGCCCCCTCGGGGGGCGAGAGACCCAGTACTTC,CASSPLGGRETQYF,many,NA,TRBV27,TRBJ2-5
TGTGCCATCAGTGAGTCGAGGACAGGGACAGAAGGCTACACCTTC,CAISESRTGTEGYTF,NA,TRBD1,TRBV10-3,TRBJ1-2
TGTGCCAGCTCACCTTCACAGGGGGACGAGCAGTACTTC,CASSPSQGDEQYF,NA,TRBD1,TRBV18,TRBJ2-7
TGTGCCAGCAGCTTACTAGCGGGAGGAAGCGGGGAGCTGTTTTTT,CASSLLAGGSGELFF,NA,TRBD2,TRBV12-3/TRBV12-4,TRBJ2-2
TGCGCCAGCAGGACATTCCTCAACCCCTACGAGCAGTACTTC,CASRTFLNPYEQYF,NA,NA,TRBV5-1,TRBJ2-7
TGCGCCAGCAGCTTGGCCGGGGCCCTAAGCACAGATACGCAGTATTTT,CASSLAGALSTDTQYF,NA,NA,TRBV5-1,TRBJ2-3
TGTGCCAGCTCACCGATCACGCGGGAGACCCAGTACTTC,CASSPITRETQYF,NA,NA,TRBV18,TRBJ2-5
TGTGCCAGCAGCTTAGCGGGGCCGGGTTACGAGCAGTACTTC,CASSLAGPGYEQYF,many,NA,TRBV7-9,TRBJ2-7
TGCAGTGCTAGAGAAGAACGCACAGATACGCAGTATTTT,CSAREERTDTQYF,few,NA,TRBV20-1,TRBJ2-3
TGTGCCAGCTGGAATGCGGTGGTTGTAAGTGGCTACACCTTC,CASWNAVVVSGYTF,few,NA,TRBV6-1,TRBJ1-2
TGTGCCAGCAGTTACCCAACTAGCAACACAGATACGCAGTATTTT,CASSYPTSNTDTQYF,NA,NA,TRBV7-8,TRBJ2-3
TGTGCCAGCAGTTTTAGGACAGGGAGCTACGAGCAGTACTTC,CASSFRTGSYEQYF,many,TRBD1,TRBV12-3/TRBV12-4,TRBJ2-7
TGTGCCAGCAGTCCCATAGCGGGAATCGAGCAGTACTTC,CASSPIAGIEQYF,many,TRBD2,TRBV6-5,TRBJ2-7
TGTGCCAGCAGCCAAGATCATCGGGGCCGGGACACCGGGGAGCTGTTTTTT,CASSQDHRGRDTGELFF,few,NA,TRBV4-2,TRBJ2-2
TGTGCCAGCAGGAGACCGGGGACCGGGGAGCTGTTTTTT,CASRRPGTGELFF,many,NA,TRBV12-3/TRBV12-4,TRBJ2-2